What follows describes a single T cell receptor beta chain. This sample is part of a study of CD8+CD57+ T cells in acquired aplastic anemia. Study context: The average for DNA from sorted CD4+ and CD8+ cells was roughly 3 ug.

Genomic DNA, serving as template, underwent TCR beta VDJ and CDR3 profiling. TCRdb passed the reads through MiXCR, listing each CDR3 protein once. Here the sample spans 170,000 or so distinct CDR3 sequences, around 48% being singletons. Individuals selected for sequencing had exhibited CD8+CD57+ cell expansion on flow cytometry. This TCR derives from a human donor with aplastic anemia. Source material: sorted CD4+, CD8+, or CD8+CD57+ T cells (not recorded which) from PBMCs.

The CDR3: CSVGWIWRETQYF. DNA of the CDR3: TGCAGCGTTGGGTGGATCTGGCGAGAGACCCAGTACTTC. The chain employs TRBV29-1 and TRBJ2-5; D is unclear. The germline V and J ends were trimmed by 4 bases and 4 bases, with 13 bases remaining between them. The CDR3 spans 13 residues. Germline CDR1 is SQVTM and CDR2 is ANQGSEA.